This T cell receptor beta chain derives from a study of T cell responses to AZD1222 COVID-19 vaccine. Study in general: Second-dose intervals of approximately 4 or approximately 12 weeks were pooled. Study results and limitations: The study found Spike-specific TCR breadth and depth rose after two AZD1222 doses. It was only a handful of AZD1222 recipients who were seropositive at baseline.

This CDR3 is built from 14 residues. The germline V gene encodes CDR1 SGHTA and CDR2 FQGNSA. Trimming stripped 1 base from V and 6 bases from J, with 12 bases between. The assay was immunoSEQ multiplex PCR, and TCRdb's table has in-frame clones only and misses some. This table holds 90,000 to 150,000 clones, approximately 88% found once. As regards this clone: Its cognate antigen is unknown.

This clonotype was obtained from an adult in good health. The chain joins TRBV7-2 to TRBJ1-2; D may be TRBD1 (6 bases). The sample in question was peripheral blood, obtained on day 0 of AZD1222 vaccination. CDR3 region: CASSLGGGQDGYTF. The CDR3 DNA follows: TGTGCCAGCAGCTTAGGCGGGGGGCAGGATGGCTACACCTTC.